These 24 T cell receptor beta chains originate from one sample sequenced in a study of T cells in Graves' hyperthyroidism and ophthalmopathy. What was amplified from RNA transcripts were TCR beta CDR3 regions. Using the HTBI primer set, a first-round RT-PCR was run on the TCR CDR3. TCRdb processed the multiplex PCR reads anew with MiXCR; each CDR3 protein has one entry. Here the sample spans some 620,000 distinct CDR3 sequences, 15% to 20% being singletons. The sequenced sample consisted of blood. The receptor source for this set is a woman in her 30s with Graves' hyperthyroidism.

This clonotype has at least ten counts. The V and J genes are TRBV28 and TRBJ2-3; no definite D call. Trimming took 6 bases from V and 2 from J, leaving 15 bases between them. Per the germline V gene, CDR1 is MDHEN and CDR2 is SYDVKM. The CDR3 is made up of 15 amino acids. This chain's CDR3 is CASSPPNRLTDTQYF. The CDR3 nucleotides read TGTGCCAGCAGCCCCCCCAACCGGCTCACAGATACGCAGTATTTT.

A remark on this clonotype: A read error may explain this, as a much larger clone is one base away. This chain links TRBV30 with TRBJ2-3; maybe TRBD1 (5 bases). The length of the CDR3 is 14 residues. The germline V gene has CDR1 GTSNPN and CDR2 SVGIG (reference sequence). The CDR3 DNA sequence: TGTGCCTTACGAGGCAGACAGCACACAGATAGGCAGTATTTT. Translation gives CALRGRQHTDRQYF.

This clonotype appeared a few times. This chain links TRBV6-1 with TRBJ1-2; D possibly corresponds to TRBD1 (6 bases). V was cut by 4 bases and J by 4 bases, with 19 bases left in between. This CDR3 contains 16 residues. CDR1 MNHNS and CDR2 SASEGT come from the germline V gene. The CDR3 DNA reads TGTGCCAGCAGTGGCCGGACAGAACGCCACTTCTATGGCTACACCTTC. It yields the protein CASSGRTERHFYGYTF.

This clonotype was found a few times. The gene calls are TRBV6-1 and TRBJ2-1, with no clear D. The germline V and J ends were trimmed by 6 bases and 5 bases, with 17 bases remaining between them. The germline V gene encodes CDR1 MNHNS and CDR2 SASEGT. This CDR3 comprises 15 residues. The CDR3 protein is CASRLGFVTHNEQFF. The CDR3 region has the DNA TGTGCCAGCAGATTAGGATTCGTGACCCACAATGAGCAGTTCTTC.

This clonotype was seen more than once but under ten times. CDR3: CASSEALSSGRRSSYNEQFF. The CDR3, as DNA: TGTGCCAGCAGTGAAGCGCTTAGTAGCGGGAGGCGGAGCTCCTACAATGAGCAGTTCTTC. The chain couples TRBV2 to TRBJ2-1, with TRBD2 matching 10 bases. Trimming removed 0 bases from V and 0 bases from J; junction bases left unmatched: 11. CDR3 length equals 20 residues. Per germline, CDR1 SNHLY and CDR2 FYNNEI.

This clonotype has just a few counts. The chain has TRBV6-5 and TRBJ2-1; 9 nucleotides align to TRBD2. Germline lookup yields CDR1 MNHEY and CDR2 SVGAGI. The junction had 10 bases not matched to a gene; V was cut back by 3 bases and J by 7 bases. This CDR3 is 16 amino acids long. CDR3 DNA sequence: TGTGCCAGCAGTTATGTTAGCGGGAGTACGAGGAATGAGCAGTTCTTC. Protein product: CASSYVSGSTRNEQFF.

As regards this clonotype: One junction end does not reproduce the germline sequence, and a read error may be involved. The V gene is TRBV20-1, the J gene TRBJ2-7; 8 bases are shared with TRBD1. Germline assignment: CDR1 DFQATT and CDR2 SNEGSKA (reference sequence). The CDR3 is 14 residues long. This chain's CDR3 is CSARGGQVGYAQYF. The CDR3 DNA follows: TGCAGTGCTAGAGGGGGACAGGTCGGTTACGCGCAGTACTTC.

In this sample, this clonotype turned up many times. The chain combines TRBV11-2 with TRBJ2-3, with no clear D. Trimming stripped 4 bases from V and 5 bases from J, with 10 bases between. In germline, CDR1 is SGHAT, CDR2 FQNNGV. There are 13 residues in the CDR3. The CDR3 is CASSSMDLDTQYF. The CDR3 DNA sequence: TGTGCCAGCAGCTCCATGGACCTAGATACGCAGTATTTT. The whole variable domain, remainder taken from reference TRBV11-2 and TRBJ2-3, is EAGVAQSPRYKIIEKRQSVAFWCNPISGHATLYWYQQILGQGPKLLIQFQNNGVVDDSQLPKDRFSAERLKGVDSTLKIQPAKLEDSAVYLCASSSMDLDTQYFGPGTRLTVL.

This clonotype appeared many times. For the CDR3, the DNA is TGCAGTGCTAGTTTCCAGCTTGCCTACGAGCAGTACTTC. It encodes CSASFQLAYEQYF. The chain links TRBV20-1 to TRBJ2-7; the D is unclear. The CDR3 has 13 amino acids. The germline V gene encodes CDR1 DFQATT and CDR2 SNEGSKA (reference sequence). V was shortened by 3 bases and J by 2 bases, with 11 bases between the two germline ends.

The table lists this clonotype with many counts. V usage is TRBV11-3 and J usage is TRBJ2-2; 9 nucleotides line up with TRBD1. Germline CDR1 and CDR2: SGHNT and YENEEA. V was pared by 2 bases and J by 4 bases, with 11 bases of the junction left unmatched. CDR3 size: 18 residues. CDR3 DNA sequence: TGTGCCAGCAGCTTAAGAACTGGGACAGGGACGGTCACCGGGGAGCTGTTTTTT. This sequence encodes CASSLRTGTGTVTGELFF.

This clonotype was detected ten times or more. DNA for the CDR3: TGTGCCAGCAGTTTGCGCGGAAAAGAGACCCAGTACTTC. Its translation is CASSLRGKETQYF. The J gene is TRBJ2-5, the V gene TRBV28, with D hard to call. The V end lost 3 bases, the J end lost 3 bases, and 8 bases lay between the germline ends. The germline V gene has CDR1 MDHEN and CDR2 SYDVKM. The CDR3 runs to 13 residues.

CDR3: CSDLAAGDEKLFF. As DNA, the CDR3 is TGCAGCGACCTCGCGGCGGGGGATGAAAAACTGTTTTTT. The chain joins TRBV29-1 to TRBJ1-4; D might be TRBD1 (5 bases). Trimming took 7 bases from V and 6 from J, leaving 15 bases between them. The CDR3 has 13 amino acids. The germline gives CDR1 SQVTM, CDR2 ANQGSEA.

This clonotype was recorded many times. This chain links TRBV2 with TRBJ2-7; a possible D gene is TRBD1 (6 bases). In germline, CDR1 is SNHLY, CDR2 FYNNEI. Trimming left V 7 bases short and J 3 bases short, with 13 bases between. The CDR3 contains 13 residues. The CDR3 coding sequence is TGTGCCAGCACCCTCAGAGGGGGCTACGAGCAGTACTTC. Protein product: CASTLRGGYEQYF. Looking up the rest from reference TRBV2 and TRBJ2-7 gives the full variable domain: EPEVTQTPSHQVTQMGQEVILRCVPISNHLYFYWYRQILGQKVEFLVSFYNNEISEKSEIFDDQFSVERPDGSNFTLKIRSTKLEDSAMYFCASTLRGGYEQYFGPGTRLTVT.

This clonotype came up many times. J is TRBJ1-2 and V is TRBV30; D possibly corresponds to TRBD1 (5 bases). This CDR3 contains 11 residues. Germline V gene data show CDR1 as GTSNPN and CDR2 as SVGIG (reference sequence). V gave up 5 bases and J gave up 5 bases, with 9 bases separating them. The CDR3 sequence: CAWRQPYGYTF. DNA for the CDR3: TGTGCCTGGCGACAGCCTTATGGCTACACCTTC. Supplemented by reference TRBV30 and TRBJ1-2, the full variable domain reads SQTIHQWPATLVQPVGSPLSLECTVEGTSNPNLYWYRQAAGRGLQLLFYSVGIGQISSEVPQNLSASRPQDRQFILSSKKLLLSDSGFYLCAWRQPYGYTFGSGTRLTVV.

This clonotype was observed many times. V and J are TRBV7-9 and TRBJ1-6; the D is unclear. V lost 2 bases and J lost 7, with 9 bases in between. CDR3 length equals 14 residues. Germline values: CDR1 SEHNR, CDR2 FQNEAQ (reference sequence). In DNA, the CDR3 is TGTGCCAGCAGCTTAAGCGGGCTGAATTCACCCCTCCACTTT. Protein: CASSLSGLNSPLHF.

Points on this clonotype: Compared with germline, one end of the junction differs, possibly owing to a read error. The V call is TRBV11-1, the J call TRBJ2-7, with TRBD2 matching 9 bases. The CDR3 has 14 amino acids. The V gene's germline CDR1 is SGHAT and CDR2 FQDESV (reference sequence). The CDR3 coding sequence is TGTGCCAGCACCTTAGCGGGAGTCCTATACGAGCAGTACTTC. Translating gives CASTLAGVLYEQYF.

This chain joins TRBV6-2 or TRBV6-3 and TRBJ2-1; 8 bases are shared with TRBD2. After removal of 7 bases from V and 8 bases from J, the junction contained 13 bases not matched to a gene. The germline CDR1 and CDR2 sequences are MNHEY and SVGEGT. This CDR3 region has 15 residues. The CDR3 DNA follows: TGTGCCAGCAATTGGGGACTAGAAAAAACCGATGAGCAGTTCTTC. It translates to CASNWGLEKTDEQFF.

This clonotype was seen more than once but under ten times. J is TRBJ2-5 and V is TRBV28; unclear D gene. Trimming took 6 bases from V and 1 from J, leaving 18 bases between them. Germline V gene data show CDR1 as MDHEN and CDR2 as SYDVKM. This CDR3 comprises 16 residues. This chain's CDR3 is CASRPVGYYRQETQYF. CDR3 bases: TGTGCCAGCAGACCTGTTGGGTATTACCGCCAAGAGACCCAGTACTTC.

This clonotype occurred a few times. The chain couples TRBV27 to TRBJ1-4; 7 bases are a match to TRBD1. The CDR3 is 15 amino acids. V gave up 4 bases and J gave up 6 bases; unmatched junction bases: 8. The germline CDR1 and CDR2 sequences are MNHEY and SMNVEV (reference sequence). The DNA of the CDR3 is TGTGCCAGCAGTTCACGAAGTACAGGGGATGAAAAACTGTTTTTT. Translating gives CASSSRSTGDEKLFF.

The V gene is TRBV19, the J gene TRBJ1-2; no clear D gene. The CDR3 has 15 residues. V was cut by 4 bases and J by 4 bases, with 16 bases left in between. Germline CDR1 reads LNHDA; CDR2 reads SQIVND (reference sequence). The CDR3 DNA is TGTGCCAGTAGTAAGGAGATTTCTCGAAGCTATGGCTACACCTTC. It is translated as CASSKEISRSYGYTF.

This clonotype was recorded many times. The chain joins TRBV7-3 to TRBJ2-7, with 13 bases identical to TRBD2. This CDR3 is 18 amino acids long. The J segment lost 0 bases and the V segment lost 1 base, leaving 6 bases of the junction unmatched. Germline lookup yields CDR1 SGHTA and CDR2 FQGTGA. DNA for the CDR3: TGTGCCAGCAGCTTAATGGGACTAGCGGGAACAAGCTCCTACGAGCAGTACTTC. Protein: CASSLMGLAGTSSYEQYF.

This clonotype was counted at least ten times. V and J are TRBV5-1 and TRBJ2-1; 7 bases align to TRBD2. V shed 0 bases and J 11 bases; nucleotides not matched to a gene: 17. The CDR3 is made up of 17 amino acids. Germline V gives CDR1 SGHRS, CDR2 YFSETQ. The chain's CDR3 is CASSLALVDSGENQQFF. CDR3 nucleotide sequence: TGCGCCAGCAGCTTGGCCTTAGTTGACAGCGGGGAAAATCAGCAGTTCTTC.

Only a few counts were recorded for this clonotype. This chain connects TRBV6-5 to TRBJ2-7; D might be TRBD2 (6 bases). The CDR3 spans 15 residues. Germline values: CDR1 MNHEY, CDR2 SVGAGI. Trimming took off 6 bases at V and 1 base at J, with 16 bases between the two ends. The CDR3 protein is CASSPSGGKSYEQYF. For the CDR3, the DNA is TGTGCCAGCAGCCCTTCGGGCGGGAAATCCTACGAGCAGTACTTC.

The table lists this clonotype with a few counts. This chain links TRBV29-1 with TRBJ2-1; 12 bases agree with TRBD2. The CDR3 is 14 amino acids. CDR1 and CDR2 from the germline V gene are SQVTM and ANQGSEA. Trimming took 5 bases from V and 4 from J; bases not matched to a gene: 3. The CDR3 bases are TGCAGCGTTCGACTAGCGGGAGTGTACAATGAGCAGTTCTTC. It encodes CSVRLAGVYNEQFF.